This passage covers 29 T cell receptor beta chains from one sample sequenced in a study of blood T cell repertoires in COVID-19. Profiled with immunoSEQ multiplex PCR; TCRdb holds only in-frame clones, not every one. The sample carries 200,000 to 250,000 clones, about 80% recorded once. The sample consisted of PBMCs or T cells enriched from blood (not recorded which). The receptors derive from a woman between 50 and 59 years old who had been exposed to COVID-19.

The table lists this clone with a few counts. The chain combines TRBV20-1 with TRBJ1-1; D gene ambiguous. Looked up from germline, CDR1 is DFQATT and CDR2 is SNEGSKA (reference sequence). Deletions cut 4 bases from V and 7 bases from J, with 10 bases between. The CDR3 consists of 11 residues. The chain's CDR3 is CSAKERGEAFF. The CDR3 nucleotides read TGCAGTGCTAAAGAGCGGGGTGAAGCTTTCTTT.

J is TRBJ2-3 and V is TRBV5-5; 7 nucleotides align to TRBD1. This CDR3 contains 14 residues. Germline V lookup: CDR1 SGHKS, CDR2 YYEKEE (reference sequence). The trim removed 6 bases at V and 0 bases at J, leaving 4 bases unmatched. Here the CDR3 reads CASTRGPSTDTQYF. As DNA, the CDR3 is TGTGCCAGCACGAGGGGGCCCAGCACAGATACGCAGTATTTT. Supplemented by reference TRBV5-5 and TRBJ2-3, the full variable domain reads DAGVTQSPTHLIKTRGQQVTLRCSPISGHKSVSWYQQVLGQGPQFIFQYYEKEERGRGNFPDRFSARQFPNYSSELNVNALLLGDSALYLCASTRGPSTDTQYFGPGTRLTVL.

This chain links TRBV30 with TRBJ1-1, with a tentative D call TRBD1 (5 bases). CDR3 length equals 20 residues. CDR1 and CDR2 (germline): GTSNPN, SVGIG (reference sequence). Trimming stripped 0 bases from V and 6 bases from J, with 32 bases between. CDR3 coding DNA: TGTGCCTGGAGTGTACGAGGCTTCGCTGGTCGTTCTCAGGGATCCCCTGAAGCTTTCTTT. It yields the protein CAWSVRGFAGRSQGSPEAFF.

This clone was picked up a small number of times. CDR3: CASSDYQAGGELFF. As DNA, the CDR3 is TGCGCCAGCAGTGATTACCAAGCCGGTGGGGAGCTGTTTTTT. This chain links TRBV10-2 with TRBJ2-2; no definite D call. This CDR3 has 14 amino acids. Germline CDR1 and CDR2: WSHSY and SAAADI. Trimming removed 3 bases from V and 8 bases from J, with 13 bases in between.

This clone was counted a few times. This chain connects TRBV2 to TRBJ2-5; 7 positions match TRBD1. CDR1 SNHLY and CDR2 FYNNEI come from the germline V gene. The CDR3 length is 14 residues. V dropped 4 bases and J dropped 5; count of bases not matched to a gene: 7. CDR3 protein: CASSADRARETQYF. The CDR3 DNA reads as TGTGCCAGCAGTGCCGACAGGGCGCGGGAGACCCAGTACTTC.

The chain couples TRBV15 to TRBJ1-5, with D maybe TRBD1 (5 bases). The V gene lost 3 bases and the J gene lost 6 bases, with 15 bases spanning the gap. From germline, CDR1 is LNHNV and CDR2 YYDKDF (reference sequence). The CDR3 spans 15 residues. The CDR3 reads CATSRDTGGGQPQHF. CDR3 coding DNA: TGTGCCACCAGCAGGGATACCGGGGGAGGTCAGCCCCAGCATTTT.

The rearrangement uses TRBV16 and TRBJ1-1; the D is unclear. CDR3 length: 15 amino acids. V gave up 0 bases and J gave up 1 base, with 9 bases separating them. Germline loops: CDR1 KGHSY, CDR2 FQNENV. As DNA, the CDR3 is TGTGCCAGCAGCCAATCTCGAGGAGGGAACACTGAAGCTTTCTTT. As protein: CASSQSRGGNTEAFF. The full variable domain, completed using reference TRBV16 and TRBJ1-1, is GEEVAQTPKHLVRGEGQKAKLYCAPIKGHSYVFWYQQVLKNEFKFLISFQNENVFDETGMPKERFSAKCLPNSPCSLEIQATKLEDSAVYFCASSQSRGGNTEAFFGQGTRLTVV.

The V call is TRBV10-1, the J call TRBJ2-5; a weak D match, TRBD2 (5 bases). Trimming pared 3 bases from V and 2 bases from J, leaving 10 bases between. This CDR3 comprises 14 residues. Germline V CDR1 and CDR2: WNHNN, SYGVQD (reference sequence). CDR3 loop: CASSDSSGQETQYF. DNA of the CDR3: TGCGCCAGCAGTGACTCAAGCGGTCAAGAGACCCAGTACTTC.

The chain's CDR3 is CAAARGGDQPQHF. Written as DNA, the CDR3 is TGTGCCGCCGCAAGGGGCGGAGATCAGCCCCAGCATTTT. The gene calls are TRBV10-3 and TRBJ1-5, with D possibly matching TRBD1 (5 bases). Germline V gene data show CDR1 as ENHRY and CDR2 as SYGVKD. V shed 11 bases and J shed 5 bases, with 16 bases lying between them. The CDR3 sequence is 13 residues long.

This chain links TRBV5-1 with TRBJ2-7, with 7 nucleotides matching TRBD1. The CDR3 spans 14 residues. Germline V CDR1 and CDR2: SGHRS, YFSETQ. V shed 5 bases and J 2 bases; nucleotides not matched to a gene: 7. CDR3 loop: CASSFRDSTYEQYF. The CDR3 DNA reads as TGCGCCAGCAGTTTTCGGGACAGTACCTACGAGCAGTACTTC.

The sample holds a few counts of this clone. The V gene is TRBV3-1 (or the pseudogene TRBV3-2), the J gene TRBJ1-1; 7 bases are a match to TRBD1. CDR1 is LGHDT and CDR2 is YNNKEL in the germline V gene (reference sequence). The CDR3 spans 14 residues. The V segment lost 1 base and the J segment 5 bases; nucleotides outside the gene matches: 4. CDR3 bases: TGTGCCAGCAGCCAAGCCGTCAGGGGGACTGAAGCTTTCTTT. Residues: CASSQAVRGTEAFF.

The chain combines TRBV18 with TRBJ1-2, with D uncertain. The CDR3 has 14 amino acids. Trimming removed 3 bases from V and 3 bases from J, with 11 bases in between. From germline, CDR1 is KGHSH and CDR2 LQKENI. In nucleotides, the CDR3 is TGTGCCAGCTCACCGCGTGGAACAGACTATGGCTACACCTTC. Encoded protein: CASSPRGTDYGYTF.

J is TRBJ1-5 and V is TRBV27; D is unclear. Germline CDR1 MNHEY, CDR2 SMNVEV (reference sequence). The CDR3 extends over 13 amino acids. V was trimmed by 2 bases and J by 3 bases, leaving 5 bases between them. The CDR3 loop reads CASSLGLNQPQHF. DNA for the CDR3: TGTGCCAGCAGTTTAGGGCTCAATCAGCCCCAGCATTTT.

The J gene is TRBJ1-1, the V gene TRBV6-2 or TRBV6-3; D call uncertain. V was pared by 2 bases and J by 2 bases, with 15 bases between. The CDR3 sequence is 16 residues long. CDR1 MNHEY and CDR2 SVGEGT come from the germline V gene. The CDR3 DNA sequence: TGTGCCAGCAGTTACGGGCAGGCTCCTTCTAACACTGAAGCTTTCTTT. Its translation is CASSYGQAPSNTEAFF.

The gene calls are TRBV2 and TRBJ1-1; 7 nucleotides agree with TRBD1. Germline V gene sequence: CDR1 SNHLY, CDR2 FYNNEI. V was clipped by 6 bases and J by 6 bases; unmatched bases: 13. The CDR3 has 15 amino acids. CDR3 in amino acids: CASRPPQGKWAEAFF. CDR3 sequence (DNA): TGTGCCAGCAGGCCACCACAGGGGAAGTGGGCTGAAGCTTTCTTT.

This clone was seen just once. The genes are TRBV20-1 and TRBJ1-5; the D gene is possibly TRBD1 (6 bases). The CDR3 is 14 amino acids. Germline V lookup: CDR1 DFQATT, CDR2 SNEGSKA (reference sequence). Trimming took off 4 bases at V and 2 bases at J, with 12 bases between the two ends. The CDR3 nucleotides read TGCAGTGCTAATGAGGGGGGTCGCAATCAGCCCCAGCATTTT. Amino acid sequence: CSANEGGRNQPQHF.

The rearrangement uses TRBV11-2 and TRBJ1-6; possible D gene TRBD1, 5 bases. V lost 5 bases, J lost 6 bases, and 20 bases lay in between. The CDR3 runs to 17 residues. CDR1 SGHAT and CDR2 FQNNGV come from the germline V gene. The CDR3 spells CASSQRAQGPLNSPLHF. In DNA, the CDR3 is TGTGCCAGCAGCCAACGCGCCCAGGGCCCCCTTAATTCACCCCTCCACTTT.

V usage is TRBV7-9 and J usage is TRBJ2-2; D not certain. In germline, CDR1 is SEHNR, CDR2 FQNEAQ (reference sequence). The ends were cut back, 4 bases at V and 8 bases at J, with 8 bases in the middle. CDR3 length equals 12 residues. The CDR3 bases are TGTGCCAGCAGCTCCTCCGGGGGGGAGCTGTTTTTT. Protein product: CASSSSGGELFF.

The rearrangement joins TRBV7-2 to TRBJ2-1, with 8 bases matching TRBD1. CDR1 is SGHTA, CDR2 FQGNSA, per germline. This CDR3 comprises 16 residues. Germline trimming cut 3 bases from V and 2 bases from J; bases unmatched to any gene: 6. CDR3 coding DNA: TGTGCCAGCAGCTTCCCGGGGACAGGAGCCTACAATGAGCAGTTCTTC. It codes for CASSFPGTGAYNEQFF.

The chain is built from TRBV18 and TRBJ1-2, with a tentative D call TRBD1 (5 bases). The CDR3 totals 16 residues. Germline values: CDR1 KGHSH, CDR2 LQKENI. Between the trimmed V and J ends, which lost 2 bases and 0 bases, there was a span of 13 bases. For the CDR3, the DNA is TGTGCCAGCTCACCAGGGGCTTCACCTTCTAACTATGGCTACACCTTC. Its translation is CASSPGASPSNYGYTF.

The gene calls are TRBV6-5 and TRBJ1-1; 9 bases agree with TRBD1. Germline V gives CDR1 MNHEY, CDR2 SVGAGI. V shed 4 bases and J 5 bases; nucleotides not matched to a gene: 8. The CDR3 consists of 15 residues. The CDR3 bases are TGTGCCAGCAGTTCCCCCGGGACAGGGACGACTGAAGCTTTCTTT. It specifies CASSSPGTGTTEAFF.

The sample holds one count of this clone. This chain uses TRBV5-1 with TRBJ2-3; 10 nucleotides align to TRBD1. Trimming at V came to 7 bases and at J to 1 base, leaving 9 bases not matched to a gene. Germline V gene data show CDR1 as SGHRS and CDR2 as YFSETQ. This CDR3 comprises 16 residues. The CDR3 DNA sequence: TGCGCCAGCGCAGTGGGACAGGGGACGGGCACAGATACGCAGTATTTT. Translation: CASAVGQGTGTDTQYF.

The CDR3 sequence: CASSQDGLAGGELFF. The CDR3 region has the DNA TGCGCCAGCAGCCAAGATGGACTAGCGGGGGGGGAGCTGTTTTTT. The chain combines TRBV4-3 with TRBJ2-2; 12 nucleotides match TRBD2. Trimming removed 0 bases from V and 8 bases from J; junction bases left unmatched: 1. The CDR3 sequence is 15 residues long. Germline loops: CDR1 LGHNA, CDR2 YSLEER.

The rearrangement uses TRBV6-5 and TRBJ1-3, with D tentatively TRBD1 (5 bases). The CDR3 contains 12 residues. V was pared by 8 bases and J by 3 bases, with 8 bases between. The germline V gene encodes CDR1 MNHEY and CDR2 SVGAGI. CDR3: CASGHLGNTIYF. The CDR3 nucleotides read TGTGCCAGCGGACACCTTGGAAACACCATATATTTT.

The V gene is TRBV9, the J gene TRBJ2-3, with D unresolved. With 1 base removed from V and 2 bases from J, the gap between germline ends came to 14 bases. The CDR3 sequence is 16 residues long. Germline V gene data show CDR1 as SGDLS and CDR2 as YYNGEE. The CDR3 DNA is TGTGCCAGCAGCGTAAAGCCCACCTCAAACACAGATACGCAGTATTTT. It codes for CASSVKPTSNTDTQYF.

The genes are TRBV25-1 and TRBJ2-2, with D unresolved. The V gene's germline CDR1 is MGHDK and CDR2 SYGVNS. Trimming shortened V by 0 bases and J by 7 bases, and 9 bases separated the two germline ends. The CDR3 runs 14 residues. The CDR3 here is CASSEYKLGGELFF. The DNA of the CDR3 is TGTGCCAGCAGTGAATATAAGCTAGGCGGGGAGCTGTTTTTT.

This clone occurred a few times. The junction differs from germline at one of its ends, possibly a read error. The chain uses TRBV19 and TRBJ1-5; the D is unclear. Per the germline V gene, CDR1 is LNHDA and CDR2 is SQIVND (reference sequence). This CDR3 has 12 amino acids. The CDR3 bases are TGTGCCAGTATTATAGGGAGCCAGCCCCAGCATTTT. Translation: CASIIGSQPQHF. The whole variable domain, remainder taken from reference TRBV19 and TRBJ1-5, is DGGITQSPKYLFRKEGQNVTLSCEQNLNHDAMYWYRQDPGQGLRLIYYSQIVNDFQKGDIAEGYSVSREKKESFPLTVTSAQKNPTAFYLCASIIGSQPQHFGDGTRLSIL.

This chain uses TRBV5-5 with TRBJ1-2; D is perhaps TRBD1 (5 bases). The length of the CDR3 is 15 residues. CDR1 and CDR2 from the germline V gene are SGHKS and YYEKEE (reference sequence). V dropped 1 base and J dropped 7 bases, with 17 bases sitting between them. CDR3 residues: CASSLQGREASGYTF. As DNA, the CDR3 is TGTGCCAGCAGCTTGCAAGGCAGGGAGGCTTCTGGCTACACCTTC.

The V and J genes are TRBV5-1 and TRBJ2-7; 11 nucleotides match TRBD1. Losses at the gene ends were 1 base for V and 7 bases for J; bases not matched to a gene: 10. CDR3 length: 16 amino acids. Germline CDR1 and CDR2: SGHRS and YFSETQ. CDR3 DNA: TGCGCCAGCAGCTTGCTTAATGGACAGGGGGCCGGGGAGCAGTACTTC. It encodes CASSLLNGQGAGEQYF.